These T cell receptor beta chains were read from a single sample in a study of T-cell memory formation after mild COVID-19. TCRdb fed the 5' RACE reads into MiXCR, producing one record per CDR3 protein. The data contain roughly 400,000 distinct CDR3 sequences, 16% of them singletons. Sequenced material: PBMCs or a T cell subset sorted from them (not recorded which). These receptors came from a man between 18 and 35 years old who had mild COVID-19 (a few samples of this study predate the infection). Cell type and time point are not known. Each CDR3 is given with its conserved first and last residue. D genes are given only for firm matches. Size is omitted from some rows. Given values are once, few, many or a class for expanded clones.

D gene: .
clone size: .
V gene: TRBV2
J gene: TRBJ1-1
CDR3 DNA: TGTGCCAGCAGTGGCGACAGCCCATGGAACACTGAAGCTTTCTTT
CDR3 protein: CASSGDSPWNTEAFF

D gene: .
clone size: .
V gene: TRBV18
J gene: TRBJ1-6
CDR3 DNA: TGTGCCAGCTCATCGACAGGTGGGCAACTTCCCGGGACGGCCCTCCACTTT
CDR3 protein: CASSSTGGQLPGTALHF

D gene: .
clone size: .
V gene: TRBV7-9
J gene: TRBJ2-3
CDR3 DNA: TGTGCCAGCAGCTTAGCGTCAGGCTTGCCTACGCAGTATTTT
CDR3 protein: CASSLASGLPTQYF

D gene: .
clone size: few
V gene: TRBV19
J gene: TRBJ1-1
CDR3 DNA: TGTGCCAGTACCCCTTGGGGCAGCGGACGCACTGAAGCTTTCTTT
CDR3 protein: CASTPWGSGRTEAFF

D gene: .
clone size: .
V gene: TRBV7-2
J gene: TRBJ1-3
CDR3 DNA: TGTGCCAGCAGCTTAGTTGCGGGGGGCACCGGAAACACCATATATTTT
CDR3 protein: CASSLVAGGTGNTIYF

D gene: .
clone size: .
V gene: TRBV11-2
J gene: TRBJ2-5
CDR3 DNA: TGTGCCAGCAGCCCACCCGTTTGGGGGGCGGGGGTTGAGACCCAGTACTTC
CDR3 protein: CASSPPVWGAGVETQYF

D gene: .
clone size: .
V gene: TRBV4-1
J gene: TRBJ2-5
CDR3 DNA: TGCGCCAGCAGCCTGAGGCGGGGGCTGGAACAAGAGACCCAGTACTTC
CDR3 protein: CASSLRRGLEQETQYF

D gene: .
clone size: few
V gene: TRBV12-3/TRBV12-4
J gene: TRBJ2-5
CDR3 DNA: TGTGCCAGCAGTGGGGACGCAGGGGAGGGGCAAGAGACCCAGTACTTC
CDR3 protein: CASSGDAGEGQETQYF

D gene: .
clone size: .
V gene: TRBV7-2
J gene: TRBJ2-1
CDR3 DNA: TGTGACAGCAGCTTAAGTGGGAATGAGCAGTTCTTC
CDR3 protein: CDSSLSGNEQFF

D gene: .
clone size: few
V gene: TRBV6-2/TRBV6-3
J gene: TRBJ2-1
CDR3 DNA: TGTGCCAGCAGTTGGTTGGGCAATGAGCAGTTCTTC
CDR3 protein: CASSWLGNEQFF

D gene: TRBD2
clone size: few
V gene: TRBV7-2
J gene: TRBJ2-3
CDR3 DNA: TGTGCCAGCACCTCACCAAGCGGGGGAACAGATACGCAGTATTTT
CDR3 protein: CASTSPSGGTDTQYF

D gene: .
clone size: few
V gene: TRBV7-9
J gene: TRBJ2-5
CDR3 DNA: TGTGCCAGCAGCCGGGACGGAGGGACCCAGTACTTC
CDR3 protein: CASSRDGGTQYF

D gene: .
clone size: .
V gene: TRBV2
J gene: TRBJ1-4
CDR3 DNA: TGTGCCAGCAGCGACGTCGCAGAGAATGAAAAACTGTTTTTT
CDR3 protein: CASSDVAENEKLFF

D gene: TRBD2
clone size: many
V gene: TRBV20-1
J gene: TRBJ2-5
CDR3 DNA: TGCAGTGCAAGGGTTAGCGGGAGCTGGGAAGAGACCCAGTACTTC
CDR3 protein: CSARVSGSWEETQYF

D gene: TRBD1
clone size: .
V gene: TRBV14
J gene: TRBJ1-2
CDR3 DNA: TGTGCCAGCAGCCGGGACTCCACCGGGACAGCCATCTACGGCTACACCTTC
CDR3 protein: CASSRDSTGTAIYGYTF

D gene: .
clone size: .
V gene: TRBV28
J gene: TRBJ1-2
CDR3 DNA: TGTGCCAGCAGTTTGAAGCAGGGAGGCTATGGCTACACCTTC
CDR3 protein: CASSLKQGGYGYTF

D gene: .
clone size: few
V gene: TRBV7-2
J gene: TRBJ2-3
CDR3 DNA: TGTGCCAGCAGTCGGAGGGAGGGCACAGATACGCAGTATTTT
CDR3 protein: CASSRREGTDTQYF

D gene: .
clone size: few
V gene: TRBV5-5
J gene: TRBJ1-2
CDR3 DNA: TGTGCCAGTTCAAGAGCGGGAGCTAACTATGGCTACACCTTC
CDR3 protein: CASSRAGANYGYTF

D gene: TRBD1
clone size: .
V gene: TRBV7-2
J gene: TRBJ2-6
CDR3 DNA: TGTGCCAGCAGCACCCGGACAGGGCCTGGGGCCAACGTCCTGACTTTC
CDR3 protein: CASSTRTGPGANVLTF

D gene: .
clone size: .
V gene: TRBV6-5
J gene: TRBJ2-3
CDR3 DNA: TGTGCCAGCAGTTACACAGTGGCAGGGCCAGATACGCAGTATTTT
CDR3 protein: CASSYTVAGPDTQYF

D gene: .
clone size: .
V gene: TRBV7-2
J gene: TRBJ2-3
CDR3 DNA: TGTGCCAGCAGCCCTGTAAGTCGACAGGACACAGATACGCAGTATTTT
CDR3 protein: CASSPVSRQDTDTQYF

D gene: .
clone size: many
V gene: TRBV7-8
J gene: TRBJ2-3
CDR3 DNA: TGTGCCAGCAGCTTAAAACGGGTTCTCACAGATACGCAGTATTTT
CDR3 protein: CASSLKRVLTDTQYF

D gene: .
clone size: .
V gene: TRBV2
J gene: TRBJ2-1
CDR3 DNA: TGTGCCAGCAGAGGGGAGGTAAGCTCCTACAATGAGCAGTTCTTC
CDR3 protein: CASRGEVSSYNEQFF

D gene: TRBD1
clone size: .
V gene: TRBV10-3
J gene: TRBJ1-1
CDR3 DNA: TGTGCCATCATGGACAGGGGGAACACTGAAGCTTTCTTT
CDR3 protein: CAIMDRGNTEAFF

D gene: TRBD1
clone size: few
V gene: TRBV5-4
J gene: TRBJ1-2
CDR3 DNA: TGTGCCAGCACCATGGGACAGAACTATGGCTACACCTTC
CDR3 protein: CASTMGQNYGYTF

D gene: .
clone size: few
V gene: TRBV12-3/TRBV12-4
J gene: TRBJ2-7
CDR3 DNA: TGTGCCAGCAGTCCTGACATCAACGAGCAGTACTTC
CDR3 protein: CASSPDINEQYF

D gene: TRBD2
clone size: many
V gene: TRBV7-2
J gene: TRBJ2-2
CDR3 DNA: TGTGCCAGCAGCCAGTCCCGGGGGGGCCACGGGGAGCTGTTTTTT
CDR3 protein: CASSQSRGGHGELFF

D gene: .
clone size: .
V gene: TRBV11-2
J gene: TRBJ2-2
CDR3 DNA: TGTGCCAGCAGCAACCCTTGCGCCGCGGGGGCGTCGAAGCTGTTTTTT
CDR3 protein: CASSNPCAAGASKLFF

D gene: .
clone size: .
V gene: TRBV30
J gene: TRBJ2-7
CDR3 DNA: TGTGCCTGGAGTGTACGGGCCACGGGAGAGCAGTACTTC
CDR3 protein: CAWSVRATGEQYF

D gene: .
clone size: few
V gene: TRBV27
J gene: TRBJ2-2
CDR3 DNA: TGTGCCAGTACTTCAGGGTGGGGCACCGGGGAGCTGTTTTTT
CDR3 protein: CASTSGWGTGELFF

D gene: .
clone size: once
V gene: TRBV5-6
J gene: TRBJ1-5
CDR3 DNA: TGTGCCAGCAGCTTGGGGGGGAGGGCCAATCAGCCCCAGCATTTT
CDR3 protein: CASSLGGRANQPQHF

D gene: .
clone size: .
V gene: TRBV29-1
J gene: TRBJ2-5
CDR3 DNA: TGCAGCGTGAGCGGACAGCAAGAGACCCAGTACTTC
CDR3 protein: CSVSGQQETQYF

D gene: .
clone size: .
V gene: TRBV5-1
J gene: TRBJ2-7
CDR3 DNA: TGCGCCAGCAGCTTGGGGACATCTCGGGAGCAGTACTTC
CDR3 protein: CASSLGTSREQYF

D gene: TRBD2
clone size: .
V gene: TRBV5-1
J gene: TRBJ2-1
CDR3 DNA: TGCGCCAGCAGCTTGGCGCCGGGACTAGCGGGTGATGAGCAGTTCTTC
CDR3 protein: CASSLAPGLAGDEQFF

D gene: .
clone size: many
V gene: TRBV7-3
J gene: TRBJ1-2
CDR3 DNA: TGTGCCAGCAGCTTAACGGGGCCAGGGGAAGGCTACACCTTC
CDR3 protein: CASSLTGPGEGYTF

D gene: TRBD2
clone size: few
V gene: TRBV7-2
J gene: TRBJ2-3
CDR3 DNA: TGTGCCAGCAGCTTAGTGGCTAGCGGGAGAATGAGAGATACGCAGTATTTT
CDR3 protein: CASSLVASGRMRDTQYF

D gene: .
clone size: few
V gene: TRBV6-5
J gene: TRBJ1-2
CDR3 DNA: TGTGCCAGCAGAAGCGGGGCTGCTAACTATGGCTACACCTTC
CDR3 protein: CASRSGAANYGYTF

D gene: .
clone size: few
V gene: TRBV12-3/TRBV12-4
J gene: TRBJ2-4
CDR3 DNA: TGTGCCAGCAGTGAACAGGGATCGGCCAAAAACATTCAGTACTTC
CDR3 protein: CASSEQGSAKNIQYF

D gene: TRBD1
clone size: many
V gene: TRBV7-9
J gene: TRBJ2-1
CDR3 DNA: TGTGCCAGCAGCCCGGGACAGGGCAATGAGCAGTTCTTC
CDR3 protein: CASSPGQGNEQFF

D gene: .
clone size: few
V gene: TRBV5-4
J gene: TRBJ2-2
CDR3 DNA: TGTGCCAGCAGCTTAACTAGCCTGAACACCGGGGAGCTGTTTTTT
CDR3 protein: CASSLTSLNTGELFF

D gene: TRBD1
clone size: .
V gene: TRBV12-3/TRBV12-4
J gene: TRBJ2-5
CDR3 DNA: TGTGCCAGCAGTTTGCGTGGGACAGTGGAGACCCAGTACTTC
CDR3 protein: CASSLRGTVETQYF

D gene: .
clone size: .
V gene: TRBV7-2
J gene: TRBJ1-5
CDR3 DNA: TGTGCCAGCAGCCCCCGGGGTCAACAGCCCCAGCATTTT
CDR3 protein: CASSPRGQQPQHF

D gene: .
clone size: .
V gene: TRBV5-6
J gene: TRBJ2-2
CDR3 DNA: TGTGCCAGCAGCTTGAGCGCCAGGGAGCTGTTTTTT
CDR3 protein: CASSLSARELFF

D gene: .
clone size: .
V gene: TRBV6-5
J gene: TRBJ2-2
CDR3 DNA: TGTGCCAGCAGTTACCCCACAAGGGAGCTGTTTTTT
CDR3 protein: CASSYPTRELFF

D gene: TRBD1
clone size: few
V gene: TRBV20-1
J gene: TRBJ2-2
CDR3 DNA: TGCAGTGCTAGTAGGACAGGTGATAACACCGGGGAGCTGTTTTTT
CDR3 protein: CSASRTGDNTGELFF

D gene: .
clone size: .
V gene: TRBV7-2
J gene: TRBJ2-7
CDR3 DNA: TGTGCCAGCAGCTTCGAGGGGGTGGACTACGAGCAGTACTTC
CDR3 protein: CASSFEGVDYEQYF

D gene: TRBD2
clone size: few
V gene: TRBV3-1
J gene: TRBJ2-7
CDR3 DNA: TGTGCCAGCAGCCAGCGGACTAGCGTTTGGTACGAGCAGTACTTC
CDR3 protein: CASSQRTSVWYEQYF

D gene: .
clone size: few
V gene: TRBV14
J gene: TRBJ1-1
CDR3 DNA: TGTGCCAGCAGCCAAGACCTGGCGACTAGCTACATTGCTGAAGCTTTCTTT
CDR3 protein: CASSQDLATSYIAEAFF